A single sample gave rise to the 2 T cell receptor beta chains below, sequenced in a study of blood T cell repertoires in COVID-19. Method: immunoSEQ multiplex PCR; TCRdb's copy keeps in-frame clones and lacks some. The table includes around 200,000 clones, roughly four fifths detected once. Material for sequencing was peripheral blood. These receptors all stem from a woman aged 40 to 50 with active or convalescent COVID-19.

This sequence joins TRBV4-3 and TRBJ1-2; D is ambiguous. CDR1 and CDR2 from the germline V gene are LGHNA and YSLEER. CDR3 length: 18 amino acids. Trimming cost V 0 bases and J 0 bases, with 17 bases left between them. The CDR3: CASSQEMATEAPNYGYTF. DNA of the CDR3: TGCGCCAGCAGCCAAGAGATGGCTACAGAAGCCCCTAACTATGGCTACACCTTC.

J is TRBJ2-6 and V is TRBV11-3, with D possibly being TRBD1 (5 bases). The V end was cut by 3 bases, the J end by 0 bases, with 15 bases between. CDR1 is SGHNT and CDR2 is YENEEA in the germline V gene. This CDR3 has 18 amino acids. The CDR3 loop reads CASSFSRVGVSGANVLTF. The CDR3 coding sequence is TGTGCCAGCAGCTTCAGTCGGGTAGGGGTCTCTGGGGCCAACGTCCTGACTTTC.